These 11 T cell receptor beta chains were all obtained from the same sample, sequenced in a study of T cells expressing NK-cell markers. TCRdb reprocessed the 5' RACE reads and keeps a single row for each CDR3 protein, giving no DNA. This table holds 200,000 to 300,000 distinct CDR3 sequences. The sequenced sample consisted of blood T cells: a sorted CD56 or NKG2C T cell subset, CD4+ or CD8+ T cells, or bulk PBMC T cells (not recorded which). All receptors derive from a man younger than 35 in good health.

The J gene is TRBJ2-1, the V gene TRBV9; TCRdb picks TRBD2, but there is no DNA to check that call. The germline V gene has CDR1 SGDLS and CDR2 YYNGEE. The CDR3 has 16 amino acids. CDR3 sequence: CASSADLARSYNEQFF.

The rearrangement links TRBV15 to TRBJ1-1. CDR1 LNHNV and CDR2 YYDKDF come from the germline V gene (reference sequence). CDR3 size: 14 residues. The CDR3: CATSRGTMNTEAFF.

This chain links TRBV7-9 with TRBJ2-1. The CDR3 is made up of 15 amino acids. The germline CDR1 and CDR2 sequences are SEHNR and FQNEAQ (reference sequence). The CDR3 sequence: CASELAESSYNEQFF.

This chain links TRBV4-2 with TRBJ2-7; the D gene TCRdb calls, TRBD1, cannot be checked with no DNA. The CDR3 is 17 amino acids. Germline V gene data show CDR1 as LGHNA and CDR2 as YNFKEQ. CDR3 in amino acids: CASSQEGQGSVAYEQYF.

V gene TRBV6-1 combines with J gene TRBJ2-3; TCRdb's D gene call, TRBD2, goes unchecked for lack of DNA. CDR1 is MNHNS and CDR2 is SASEGT in the germline V gene. The CDR3 has 13 amino acids. The CDR3: CASRRRGDYTQYF.

V is TRBV29-1 and J is TRBJ2-5; TCRdb proposes TRBD1, but this gene call is untestable without DNA. Germline lookup yields CDR1 SQVTM and CDR2 ANQGSEA. The CDR3 is 13 residues long. CDR3 loop: CSVAPGPSETQYF.

The chain joins TRBV7-9 to TRBJ1-1. This CDR3 has 14 residues. The germline gives CDR1 SEHNR, CDR2 FQNEAQ (reference sequence). CDR3 loop: CASSSTQENTEAFF.

The chain combines TRBV7-9 with TRBJ1-4; as DNA is missing, the TRBD1 call by TCRdb cannot be tested. The V gene's germline CDR1 is SEHNR and CDR2 FQNEAQ (reference sequence). The CDR3 sequence is 14 residues long. CDR3 region: CASSEQGDGEKLFF.

The chain combines TRBV11-2 with TRBJ1-5; the D gene TCRdb calls, TRBD1, cannot be checked with no DNA. The CDR3 loop spans 15 amino acids. Per the germline V gene, CDR1 is SGHAT and CDR2 is FQNNGV. CDR3 loop: CASSTGTGRYQPQHF.

The chain couples TRBV30 to TRBJ1-3. The CDR3 is made up of 13 amino acids. The germline gives CDR1 GTSNPN, CDR2 SVGIG (reference sequence). The CDR3 region is CAWSWQSGNTIYF.

The genes are TRBV4-3 and TRBJ2-6; TCRdb's D call of TRBD1 is untestable without DNA. The CDR3 is 19 residues long. From germline, CDR1 is LGHNA and CDR2 YSLEER. CDR3 sequence: CASSQEGNRGTTGANVLTF.